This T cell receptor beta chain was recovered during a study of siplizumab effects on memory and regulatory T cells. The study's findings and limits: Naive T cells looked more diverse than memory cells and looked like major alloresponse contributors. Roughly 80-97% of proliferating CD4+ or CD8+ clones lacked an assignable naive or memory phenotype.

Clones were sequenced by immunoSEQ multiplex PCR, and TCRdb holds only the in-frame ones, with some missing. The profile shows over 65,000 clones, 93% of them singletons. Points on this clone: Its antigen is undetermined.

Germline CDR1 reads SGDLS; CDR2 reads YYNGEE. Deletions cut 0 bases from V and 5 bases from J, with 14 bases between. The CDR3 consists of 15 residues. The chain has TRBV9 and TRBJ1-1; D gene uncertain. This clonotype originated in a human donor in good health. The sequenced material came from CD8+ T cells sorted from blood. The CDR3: CASSVDEGLGTEAFF. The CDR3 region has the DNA TGTGCCAGCAGCGTAGATGAGGGTTTGGGAACTGAAGCTTTCTTT.